The clone carrying this T cell receptor beta chain showed up many times. The data belong to a study of regulatory T cells in long-lasting Graves disease. This CDR3 has 15 residues. V shed 6 bases, J shed 3 bases, and the junction held 7 bases outside the gene matches. Germline CDR1 and CDR2: PRHDT and FYEKMQ (reference sequence). Indicated time point: newly diagnosed GD, antithyroid drugs for less than 3 months. The TCR library was made from RNA extracted from PBMCs. For TCR beta, libraries came from iRepertoire HTBI primers and Arm-PCR of CDR3 regions. Using its own MiXCR run on the multiplex PCR reads, TCRdb lists one record per CDR3 protein. The sample has around 480,000 distinct CDR3 sequences, 15% to 20% seen once. The same sample was also used in a study of T cells in Graves' hyperthyroidism and ophthalmopathy.

The specimen comprised peripheral blood mononuclear cells (PBMCs), sampled at new diagnosis, from a patient treated with antithyroid drugs. The chain joins TRBV13 to TRBJ2-3; 9 nucleotides agree with TRBD2. The TCR comes from a man aged 40-49 years with Graves disease. The CDR3 spells CASSRTSGPTDTQYF. CDR3 sequence (DNA): TGTGCCAGCAGTCGAACTAGCGGGCCTACAGATACGCAGTATTTT.